The 19 T cell receptor beta chains presented below share a single source sample, sequenced in a study of cytomegalovirus exposure and HLA in healthy donors. Sequenced by immunoSEQ multiplex PCR; TCRdb stores in-frame clones only, minus some. Counted here are over 200,000 clones, 87% occurring once; the ten biggest clones make up 2% to 2.5%. What was sequenced was PBMCs. Receptors were obtained from a woman under 30 in good health and CMV-seropositive.

This chain connects TRBV5-1 to TRBJ2-1; D might be TRBD2 (6 bases). Germline lookup yields CDR1 SGHRS and CDR2 YFSETQ. The germline V and J ends were trimmed by 2 bases and 0 bases, with 9 bases remaining between them. The CDR3 has 15 residues. The CDR3 nucleotides are TGCGCCAGCAGCTTAGGAGGGATCTCCTACAATGAGCAGTTCTTC. This gives the protein CASSLGGISYNEQFF.

The J gene is TRBJ1-5, the V gene TRBV28; D uncertain. V lost 3 bases and J lost 2, with 5 bases in between. The CDR3 is made up of 13 amino acids. Germline V gene data show CDR1 as MDHEN and CDR2 as SYDVKM. The chain's CDR3 is CASSFNGNQPQHF. CDR3 DNA: TGTGCCAGCAGTTTCAATGGCAATCAGCCCCAGCATTTT.

The V and J genes are TRBV6-1 and TRBJ1-1; D gene ambiguous. Germline V lookup: CDR1 MNHNS, CDR2 SASEGT. The CDR3 is 13 residues long. V was shortened by 4 bases and J by 11 bases, with 17 bases between the two germline ends. CDR3 DNA: TGTGCCAGCAGTGGTCCGGGAGCTCCGGACGCTTTCTTT. This gives the protein CASSGPGAPDAFF.

The V call is TRBV5-1, the J call TRBJ1-1, with 12 bases matching TRBD1. This CDR3 comprises 18 residues. J gave up 2 bases and V 0 bases, and 8 bases lay outside the gene matches. Germline values: CDR1 SGHRS, CDR2 YFSETQ. The CDR3 DNA reads TGCGCCAGCAGCTTGGCCCCGGGACAGGGGGCAGAAAACACTGAAGCTTTCTTT. Translation gives CASSLAPGQGAENTEAFF.

This clone was found a few times. CDR3: CASSGSLAYEQYF. The CDR3 region has the DNA TGTGCCAGTAGCGGGAGTCTCGCCTACGAGCAGTACTTC. The chain carries TRBV2 and TRBJ2-7, with 9 bases identical to TRBD2. CDR3 length equals 13 residues. From germline, CDR1 is SNHLY and CDR2 FYNNEI. Trimming cost V 9 bases and J 2 bases; bases outside gene matches: 5.

The chain couples TRBV5-6 to TRBJ2-6, with D possibly being TRBD1 (5 bases). There are 17 residues in the CDR3. Germline loops: CDR1 SGHDT, CDR2 YYEEEE. Trimming took off 4 bases at V and 0 bases at J, with 14 bases between the two ends. The CDR3 here is CASSRQKTNSGANVLTF. The CDR3 nucleotides are TGTGCCAGCAGCCGACAGAAAACAAACTCTGGGGCCAACGTCCTGACTTTC.

In this sample, this clone turned up a few times. The V gene is TRBV11-2, the J gene TRBJ2-7, with 8 bases that match TRBD2. The germline V gene has CDR1 SGHAT and CDR2 FQNNGV. The CDR3 sequence is 15 residues long. Germline trimming cut 1 base from V and 2 bases from J; bases unmatched to any gene: 4. Here the CDR3 reads CASSLVSLAAYEQYF. As DNA, the CDR3 is TGTGCCAGCAGCTTAGTTTCACTAGCGGCCTACGAGCAGTACTTC.

The J gene is TRBJ1-2, the V gene TRBV6-5, with 7 bases matching TRBD1. The CDR3 covers 15 residues. The germline CDR1 and CDR2 sequences are MNHEY and SVGAGI. The V segment lost 0 bases and the J segment 7 bases; nucleotides outside the gene matches: 8. CDR3 bases: TGTGCCAGCAGTTACTCGAGTAGCGCAGGGGGTGGCTACACCTTC. Translated: CASSYSSSAGGGYTF.

The V gene is TRBV27, the J gene TRBJ2-1, with a tentative D call TRBD2 (7 bases). Germline V CDR1 and CDR2: MNHEY, SMNVEV (reference sequence). The V gene lost 7 bases and the J gene lost 7 bases, with 17 bases spanning the gap. The CDR3 runs 14 residues. CDR3 loop: CASTPGEGLNEQFF. The CDR3 DNA is TGTGCCAGCACCCCAGGGGAGGGGCTAAATGAGCAGTTCTTC.

The chain carries TRBV10-3 and TRBJ1-2; 7 nucleotides line up with TRBD1. From germline, CDR1 is ENHRY and CDR2 SYGVKD. Trimming at V came to 0 bases and at J to 6 bases, leaving 7 bases not matched to a gene. This CDR3 region has 15 residues. CDR3 sequence reads: CAISESQTGRDGYTF. The CDR3 DNA follows: TGTGCCATCAGTGAGTCACAGACAGGGCGGGATGGCTACACCTTC.

This clone was seen just once. This chain uses TRBV27 with TRBJ2-7; 8 bases are a match to TRBD1. This CDR3 spans 13 amino acids. The V and J ends lost 6 bases and 6 bases, in that order; junction bases with no gene match: 7. Germline CDR1 reads MNHEY; CDR2 reads SMNVEV (reference sequence). CDR3 in DNA: TGTGCCAGCAGGCCGGACAGGGTTTTCGAGCAGTACTTC. Residues: CASRPDRVFEQYF.

This sequence joins TRBV6-1 and TRBJ1-5, with TRBD1 identical over 8 bases. This CDR3 has 16 amino acids. Germline V lookup: CDR1 MNHNS, CDR2 SASEGT. Trimming at V came to 4 bases and at J to 1 base, leaving 6 bases not matched to a gene. DNA of the CDR3: TGTGCCAGCAGTGTTGGACAGGGACCGAGCAATCAGCCCCAGCATTTT. Its translation is CASSVGQGPSNQPQHF.

This chain uses TRBV18 with TRBJ1-2; D call uncertain. Germline values: CDR1 KGHSH, CDR2 LQKENI. The length of the CDR3 is 13 residues. V was cut by 6 bases and J by 3 bases, with 11 bases left in between. The CDR3 is CASSPGEYYGYTF. For the CDR3, the DNA is TGTGCCAGCTCCCCCGGGGAATACTATGGCTACACCTTC. Full variable domain (missing parts from reference TRBV18 and TRBJ1-2): NAGVMQNPRHLVRRRGQEARLRCSPMKGHSHVYWYRQLPEEGLKFMVYLQKENIIDESGMPKERFSAEFPKEGPSILRIQQVVRGDSAAYFCASSPGEYYGYTFGSGTRLTVV.

The rearrangement links TRBV5-1 to TRBJ1-2; TRBD1 matches 9 bases. The length of the CDR3 is 14 residues. J lost 2 bases, V lost 4 bases, and 3 bases had no gene match. The V gene's germline CDR1 is SGHRS and CDR2 YFSETQ. CDR3 sequence: CASSLGTGNYGYTF. The CDR3 nucleotides are TGCGCCAGCAGCCTTGGGACAGGGAACTATGGCTACACCTTC.

The gene calls are TRBV5-1 and TRBJ2-5; D perhaps matches TRBD1 (5 bases). Germline values: CDR1 SGHRS, CDR2 YFSETQ. V gave up 1 base and J gave up 3 bases, with 13 bases separating them. The CDR3 is 15 amino acids. The CDR3 here is CASSLKGRTEETQYF. As DNA, the CDR3 is TGCGCCAGCAGCTTGAAGGGGCGGACCGAAGAGACCCAGTACTTC.

The chain is built from TRBV13 and TRBJ2-1; perhaps TRBD2 as D (6 bases). The CDR3 is 16 amino acids. From germline, CDR1 is PRHDT and CDR2 FYEKMQ (reference sequence). V dropped 1 base and J dropped 0 bases, with 10 bases sitting between them. The CDR3 bases are TGTGCCAGCAGCTTAGATCGGGGGAGCTCCTACAATGAGCAGTTCTTC. It encodes CASSLDRGSSYNEQFF.

This sequence joins TRBV5-6 and TRBJ2-1, with 7 bases fitting TRBD2. Germline loops: CDR1 SGHDT, CDR2 YYEEEE. This CDR3 comprises 16 residues. The V segment lost 0 bases and the J segment 7 bases; nucleotides outside the gene matches: 10. CDR3 in DNA: TGTGCCAGCAGCTTGGGGGGTGCAGGACTAGTAAATGAGCAGTTCTTC. Its translation is CASSLGGAGLVNEQFF.

CDR3 sequence reads: CASSRNPSGSIYEQYF. CDR3 sequence (DNA): TGTGCCAGCAGCCGTAATCCTAGCGGGAGTATTTACGAGCAGTACTTC. The chain employs TRBV9 and TRBJ2-7, with TRBD2 identical over 10 bases. The CDR3 is 16 amino acids. Per the germline V gene, CDR1 is SGDLS and CDR2 is YYNGEE. After removal of 4 bases from V and 4 bases from J, the junction contained 11 bases not matched to a gene.

The chain has TRBV4-2 and TRBJ2-7, with TRBD2 matching over 10 bases. There are 16 residues in the CDR3. The V gene's germline CDR1 is LGHNA and CDR2 YNFKEQ. J was trimmed by 4 bases and V by 1 base; bases with no gene match: 7. The CDR3 bases are TGTGCCAGCAGCCAAGTTCCCCTAGCGGGAGAATACGAGCAGTACTTC. Translated: CASSQVPLAGEYEQYF.